This T cell receptor beta chain was recovered during a study of blood T cell repertoires in COVID-19. Overall study: Whether acute or convalescent, the COVID-19 samples came from the United States, Italy and Spain. The analysed material was cDNA or gDNA that came from T cells, B-cell-depleted T cells, or PBMCs.

Some clones are missing from TCRdb's copy, which holds only in-frame ones; the method was immunoSEQ multiplex PCR. The sample gives about 53,000 clones, 82% of which show up once; around 15% is in the top ten. Trimming took off 0 bases at V and 0 bases at J, with 5 bases between the two ends. Looked up from germline, CDR1 is SGHDN and CDR2 is FVKESK. This CDR3 has 14 amino acids. The chain employs TRBV14 and TRBJ1-1; D is ambiguous. Material for sequencing was peripheral blood. The sequence was collected from a human donor in a cohort sampled during active COVID-19. CDR3 amino acids: CASSQDLVNTEAFF. CDR3 sequence (DNA): TGTGCCAGCAGCCAAGATCTAGTGAACACTGAAGCTTTCTTT.